This T cell receptor beta chain was obtained from a study of OX40 agonist ivuxolimab in advanced cancers. Losses at the gene ends were 5 bases for V and 0 bases for J; bases not matched to a gene: 6. Germline CDR1 reads MNHNY; CDR2 reads SVGAGI (reference sequence). CDR3 length: 15 amino acids. Assay: immunoSEQ multiplex PCR; the TCRdb copy retains only in-frame clones and omits some. Of 15,000 to 20,000 clones in the sample, around 60% are singletons; the top ten hold around 9.2%. This chain connects TRBV6-6 to TRBJ1-1, with 7 bases matching TRBD1. This sequence was found in an adult with an advanced solid tumor such as melanoma, head and neck, liver or kidney cancer. The sample consisted of CD4+ or CD8+ T cells sorted from blood, taken in a trial of the OX40 agonist ivuxolimab. CDR3 coding DNA: TGTGCCAGCAGTCAGGACAGGCCTATGAACACTGAAGCTTTCTTT. Translation: CASSQDRPMNTEAFF.